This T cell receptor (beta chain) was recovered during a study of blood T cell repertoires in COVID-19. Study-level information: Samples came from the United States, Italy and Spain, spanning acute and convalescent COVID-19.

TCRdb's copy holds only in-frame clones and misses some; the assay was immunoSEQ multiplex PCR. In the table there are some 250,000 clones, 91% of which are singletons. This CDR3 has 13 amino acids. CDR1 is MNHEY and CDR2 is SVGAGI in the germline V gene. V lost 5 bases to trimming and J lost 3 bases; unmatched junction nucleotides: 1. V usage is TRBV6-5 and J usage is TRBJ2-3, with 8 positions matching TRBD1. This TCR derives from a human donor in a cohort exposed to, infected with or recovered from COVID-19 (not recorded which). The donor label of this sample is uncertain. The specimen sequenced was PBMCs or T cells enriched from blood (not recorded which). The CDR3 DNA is TGTGCCAGCAGTCGGACAGGGACAGATACGCAGTATTTT. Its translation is CASSRTGTDTQYF.